These T cell receptor beta chains were read from a single sample in a study of blood T cell repertoires in COVID-19. Measured with immunoSEQ multiplex PCR; TCRdb has only the in-frame clones, and not every one. The sample carries approximately 220,000 clones, around 84% recorded once. Sequenced input: PBMCs or T cells enriched from blood (not recorded which). The receptors derive from a woman in her thirties or forties with acute COVID-19. CDR3s include the opening cysteine and the closing phenylalanine or tryptophan. Each record gives: J gene, D gene, V gene, CDR3 length, clone size, CDR3 DNA, CDR3 protein. D genes are given only for firm matches. A row's size may be missing; if present it is once, few, many or a size class.

TRBJ1-4 - TRBV5-4 14 - TGTGCCAGCAGCCAGGACAGTCTCCGGGAAAAACTGTTTTTT CASSQDSLREKLFF
TRBJ1-5 TRBD1 TRBV19 15 - TGTGCCAGTAGTATTAACAGGGGGGTCGAGCAGCCCCAGCATTTT CASSINRGVEQPQHF
TRBJ2-1 TRBD1 TRBV29-1 16 - TGCAGCGTCCCCGGGACAGGGTTTCAGCGCAGTGTCAAGCAGTTCTTC CSVPGTGFQRSVKQFF
TRBJ2-1 TRBD2 TRBV6-2/TRBV6-3 15 few TGTGCCAGCAGCAGACCGGGACTAGCGGGTAATGAGCAGTTCTTC CASSRPGLAGNEQFF
TRBJ1-5 - TRBV4-3 14 - TGCGCCAGCAGCCAAACCTACCCAGGGCAGCCCCAGCATTTT CASSQTYPGQPQHF
TRBJ1-5 - TRBV7-8 14 few TGTGCCAGCAGCTCCCTCTTTAGCAATCAGCCCCAGCATTTT CASSSLFSNQPQHF
TRBJ2-1 TRBD2 TRBV11-2 17 - TGTGCCAGCAGCATCCGGACTAGCGGGGGTAGCTACAATGAGCAGTTCTTC CASSIRTSGGSYNEQFF
TRBJ1-4 TRBD1 TRBV18 15 - TGTGCCAGCTCCCCTCGGACAGGGACTAATGAAAAACTGTTTTTT CASSPRTGTNEKLFF
TRBJ2-1 TRBD2 TRBV6-1 16 - TGTGCCAGCAGTGAACGGCGAGCGGGAGCCTACAATGAGCAGTTCTTC CASSERRAGAYNEQFF
TRBJ2-2 TRBD1 TRBV15 16 once TGTGCCACCAGCAGAGAGCAGGGGGTGAACACCGGGGAGCTGTTTTTT CATSREQGVNTGELFF
TRBJ1-2 TRBD1 TRBV10-3 16 - TGTGCCATCAGTGAGCAGGGACAGGGGTCTAACTATGGCTACACCTTC CAISEQGQGSNYGYTF
TRBJ2-6 - TRBV1 19 - TGCACCAGCAGCCCTAATAGGACTAGCGGGAACTCTGGGGCCAACGTCCTGACTTTC CTSSPNRTSGNSGANVLTF
TRBJ1-5 - TRBV28 14 few TGTGCCAGCAGTTTATCGGGGGTCAATCAGCCCCAGCATTTT CASSLSGVNQPQHF
TRBJ1-5 - TRBV7-9 11 - TGTGCCAGCAGTCAAGGGGGGCCCCAGCATTTT CASSQGGPQHF
TRBJ1-2 TRBD1 TRBV18 13 - TGTGCCAGCTCAGTTCAGGGGGACTATGGCTACACCTTC CASSVQGDYGYTF
TRBJ2-5 - TRBV28 13 - TGTGCCAGCACCCAACAGGGATATGAGACCCAGTACTTC CASTQQGYETQYF
TRBJ2-1 - TRBV27 16 - TGTGCCAGCAGTTATAAGGGTCCGCGGGCTTACAATGAGCAGTTCTTC CASSYKGPRAYNEQFF
TRBJ1-1 - TRBV19 14 - TGTGCCAGTAGTACCGGTGCTATAAACACTGAAGCTTTCTTT CASSTGAINTEAFF
TRBJ2-5 - TRBV3-1/TRBV3-2 12 few TGTGCCAGCAGCCACCTTCAAGAGACCCAGTACTTC CASSHLQETQYF
TRBJ2-1 - TRBV4-1 16 - TGTGCCAGCAGCCAAGAACTCACGGGAGTCAACAATGAGCAGTTCTTC CASSQELTGVNNEQFF
TRBJ2-7 - TRBV2 12 - TGTGCCAGCAACGAGGCCAATTACGAGCAGTACTTC CASNEANYEQYF
TRBJ1-1 TRBD1 TRBV6-2/TRBV6-3 11 - TGTGCCAGCAGTTACGGCAGGGGGGCTTTCTTT CASSYGRGAFF
TRBJ1-5 - TRBV29-1 13 - TGCAGCGTTGTGGGACAAGGAAATCAGCCCCAGCATTTT CSVVGQGNQPQHF
TRBJ1-6 - TRBV10-1 15 few TGCGCCAGCAGTGAGTCTCCCAGGGGAAATTCACCCCTCCACTTT CASSESPRGNSPLHF
TRBJ1-5 TRBD1 TRBV19 14 - TGTGCCACCAGGGAGGCAGGGGGCGGTCAGCCCCAGCATTTT CATREAGGGQPQHF
TRBJ1-6 TRBD1 TRBV3-1/TRBV3-2 14 - TGTGCCAGCAGCCACCGGACAGGGGTTTCACCCCTCCACTTT CASSHRTGVSPLHF
TRBJ1-4 - TRBV28 14 - TGTGCCAGCAGTGACAGCCTTGGGGATGAAAAACTGTTTTTT CASSDSLGDEKLFF
TRBJ2-3 - TRBV12-3/TRBV12-4 13 - TGTGCCAGCTGTGCGGGCTCCACAGATACGCAGTATTTT CASCAGSTDTQYF
TRBJ1-1 TRBD1 TRBV25-1 14 - TGTGCCAGCACACCGGGACAGGGAGTCACTGAAGCTTTCTTT CASTPGQGVTEAFF
TRBJ2-1 - TRBV3-1/TRBV3-2 15 - TGTGCCAGCAGCCAAGGGGCCTTCTCCTACAATGAGCAGTTCTTC CASSQGAFSYNEQFF
TRBJ1-3 - TRBV5-1 18 - TGCGCCAGCAGCTTACGAGGGTCGGGGGGAAACTCTGGAAACACCATATATTTT CASSLRGSGGNSGNTIYF
TRBJ1-5 TRBD1 TRBV10-3 18 - TGTGCCATCAGTGAGTCAGGAGGGGGACAGGGGGCTTCTCAGCCCCAGCATTTT CAISESGGGQGASQPQHF
TRBJ2-5 TRBD2 TRBV27 15 - TGTGCCAGCGTACGGAACCAGCAAGCGGGGGAGACCCAGTACTTC CASVRNQQAGETQYF
TRBJ1-2 TRBD1 TRBV12-3/TRBV12-4 13 - TGTGCCAGCACCCCGGGACAGGGCTATGGCTACACCTTC CASTPGQGYGYTF
TRBJ2-7 TRBD2 TRBV19 15 once TGTGCCAGTAGTATTAGGCTAGCGGGCTCCTACGAGCAGTACTTC CASSIRLAGSYEQYF
TRBJ2-4 TRBD1 TRBV4-1 15 - TGCGCCAGCAGCCAGGGGGGACAGGGTGGAAACATTCAGTACTTC CASSQGGQGGNIQYF
TRBJ2-2 - TRBV5-6 16 - TGTGCCAGCAGCCATTGGGGCGGGGTGAACACCGGGGAGCTGTTTTTT CASSHWGGVNTGELFF
TRBJ1-4 TRBD1 TRBV14 15 - TGTGCCAGCAGCCAAGCGTGGGACAGCAATGAAAAACTGTTTTTT CASSQAWDSNEKLFF
TRBJ2-7 - TRBV7-2 13 - TGTGCCAGCAGCTTGGTGGCCTCCTACGAGCAGTACTTC CASSLVASYEQYF
TRBJ1-2 TRBD1 TRBV6-5 12 few TGTGCCAGCAGCGGACAGGCCTCGGGCTACACCTTC CASSGQASGYTF
TRBJ1-1 - TRBV29-1 10 once TGCAGCGGACAGAACACTGAAGCTTTCTTT CSGQNTEAFF